This is a list of T cell receptor beta chains from one sample in a study of CD8 T cells in ankylosing spondylitis. TCRdb fed the 5' RACE reads into MiXCR, producing one record per CDR3 protein. This sample yields 250,000 to 300,000 distinct CDR3 sequences, of which 18% are seen a single time; roughly 34% belongs to the top ten. The sample consisted of blood, either unsorted or a sorted T cell fraction (not recorded which). The receptors shown here come from a male donor with ankylosing spondylitis or in good health (not recorded which). Each CDR3 is given with its conserved first and last residue. A D gene is named only where the DNA matches it firmly. The size of a clone is reported for some rows only, either as once, few or many, or as a class for expanded clones.

d_gene: NA
j_gene: TRBJ2-6
v_gene: TRBV12-5
abundance: few
CDR3aa: CASGLGSGANVLTF
CDR3nt: TGTGCTAGTGGTTTGGGCTCTGGGGCCAACGTCCTGACTTTC

d_gene: TRBD2
j_gene: TRBJ2-7
v_gene: TRBV29-1
abundance: NA
CDR3aa: CSVESGLAEQYF
CDR3nt: TGCAGCGTTGAATCGGGACTAGCCGAGCAGTACTTC

d_gene: NA
j_gene: TRBJ2-3
v_gene: TRBV3-1
abundance: few
CDR3aa: CASSPASMDTQYF
CDR3nt: TGTGCCAGCAGCCCAGCTAGCATGGATACGCAGTATTTT

d_gene: NA
j_gene: TRBJ2-3
v_gene: TRBV12-3/TRBV12-4
abundance: few
CDR3aa: CASRSGARSTDTQYF
CDR3nt: TGTGCCAGCAGATCAGGGGCGAGGAGCACAGATACGCAGTATTTT

d_gene: NA
j_gene: TRBJ2-7
v_gene: TRBV5-1
abundance: once
CDR3aa: CASRIQGSLDEQYF
CDR3nt: TGCGCCAGCAGGATACAGGGATCTTTGGACGAGCAGTACTTC

d_gene: NA
j_gene: TRBJ2-5
v_gene: TRBV7-5
abundance: NA
CDR3aa: CISVPEAPGGEETQYF
CDR3nt: NA

d_gene: TRBD1
j_gene: TRBJ2-3
v_gene: TRBV3-1
abundance: NA
CDR3aa: CASSQDIGGWPDTQYF
CDR3nt: TGTGCCAGCAGCCAAGATATAGGGGGCTGGCCAGATACGCAGTATTTT

d_gene: TRBD2
j_gene: TRBJ2-3
v_gene: TRBV7-8
abundance: once
CDR3aa: CASSLVVVLAGGPTDTQYF
CDR3nt: TGTGCCAGCAGCTTAGTTGTAGTTTTGGCGGGAGGGCCGACAGATACGCAGTATTTT

d_gene: NA
j_gene: TRBJ2-5
v_gene: TRBV6-4
abundance: NA
CDR3aa: CASSGTGPWGETQYF
CDR3nt: TGTGCCAGCAGTGGTACCGGGCCCTGGGGAGAGACCCAGTACTTC

d_gene: NA
j_gene: TRBJ2-1
v_gene: TRBV12-5
abundance: once
CDR3aa: CASGLVQWCEQFF
CDR3nt: TGTGCTAGTGGTTTGGTACAATGGTGTGAGCAGTTCTTC

d_gene: TRBD1
j_gene: TRBJ1-2
v_gene: TRBV27
abundance: NA
CDR3aa: CASSSGTGDLYGYTF
CDR3nt: TGTGCCAGCAGTTCAGGGACAGGGGACCTTTATGGCTACACCTTC

d_gene: TRBD2
j_gene: TRBJ2-2
v_gene: TRBV27
abundance: many
CDR3aa: CASCTGTSGTGELFF
CDR3nt: TGTGCCAGCTGCACCGGGACTAGCGGGACCGGGGAGCTGTTTTTT

d_gene: TRBD2
j_gene: TRBJ2-7
v_gene: TRBV25-1
abundance: NA
CDR3aa: CASSDLSGIEEQYF
CDR3nt: TGTGCCAGCAGTGATCTTAGCGGGATTGAAGAGCAGTACTTC

d_gene: TRBD1
j_gene: TRBJ2-7
v_gene: TRBV6-5
abundance: NA
CDR3aa: CASSYGTGGFGSYEQYF
CDR3nt: TGTGCCAGCAGTTATGGGACAGGGGGCTTCGGCTCCTACGAGCAGTACTTC